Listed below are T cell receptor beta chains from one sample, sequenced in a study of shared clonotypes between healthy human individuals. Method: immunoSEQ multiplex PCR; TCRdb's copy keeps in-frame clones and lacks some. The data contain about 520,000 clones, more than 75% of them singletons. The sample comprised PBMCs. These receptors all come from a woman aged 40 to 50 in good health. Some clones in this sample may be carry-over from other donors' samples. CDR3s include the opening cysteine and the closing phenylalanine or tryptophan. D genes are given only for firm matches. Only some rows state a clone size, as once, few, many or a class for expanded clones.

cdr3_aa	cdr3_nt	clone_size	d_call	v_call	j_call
CASSIGTGGEKLFF	TGTGCCAGCAGTATCGGGACAGGGGGTGAAAAACTGTTTTTT	NA	TRBD1	TRBV6-1	TRBJ1-4
CASSRGTYRSTDTQYF	TGCGCCAGCAGCCGAGGCACCTACCGGAGCACAGATACGCAGTATTTT	NA	NA	TRBV4-1	TRBJ2-3
CATSSVRIFNEKLFF	TGTGCCACCAGCAGTGTGAGGATATTTAATGAAAAACTGTTTTTT	NA	NA	TRBV15	TRBJ1-4
CASSEEAGPYEQYF	TGTGCCAGCAGTGAGGAAGCGGGTCCCTACGAGCAGTACTTC	NA	NA	TRBV2	TRBJ2-7
CASSLAQGAGNTIYF	TGTGCCAGCAGCTTAGCGCAGGGGGCTGGAAACACCATATATTTT	NA	TRBD1	TRBV7-9	TRBJ1-3
CASSLAGPYNEQFF	TGTGCCAGCAGCCTAGCGGGACCCTACAATGAGCAGTTCTTC	NA	TRBD2	TRBV14	TRBJ2-1
CASSSRQRNQPQHF	TGTGCCAGCAGCTCCAGACAGCGCAATCAGCCCCAGCATTTT	many	NA	TRBV5-8	TRBJ1-5
CASSLSRYRGGYTF	TGTGCCAGCAGCTTATCGAGATACAGGGGCGGCTACACCTTC	NA	TRBD1	TRBV7-8	TRBJ1-2
CASSLVGGSTDTQYF	TGTGCCAGCAGCTTGGTCGGAGGGAGCACAGATACGCAGTATTTT	NA	NA	TRBV5-6	TRBJ2-3
CAIRTSGASGNTIYF	TGTGCCATCAGGACCTCAGGGGCCTCTGGAAACACCATATATTTT	few	NA	TRBV10-3	TRBJ1-3
CASSSEGTDREQFF	TGCGCCAGCAGCTCCGAAGGTACCGATCGGGAGCAGTTCTTC	NA	NA	TRBV5-1	TRBJ2-1
CASSKRGTGGDEQYF	TGTGCCAGCAGCAAAAGAGGGACAGGGGGGGACGAGCAGTACTTC	NA	NA	TRBV21-1	TRBJ2-7
CACRGPPSYEQYF	TGTGCCTGCAGGGGTCCTCCCTCCTACGAGCAGTACTTC	NA	NA	TRBV30	TRBJ2-7
CASSEGAGEAYEQYF	TGTGCCAGCAGTGAGGGGGCAGGGGAAGCCTACGAGCAGTACTTC	NA	NA	TRBV6-1	TRBJ2-7
CASSQTGATNEKLFF	TGTGCCAGCAGTCAAACAGGCGCAACTAATGAAAAACTGTTTTTT	once	NA	TRBV28	TRBJ1-4
CASSLELGTNYEQYF	TGTGCCAGCAGTTTAGAACTAGGGACTAACTACGAGCAGTACTTC	NA	TRBD2	TRBV28	TRBJ2-7
CASSPDEGTAFF	TGTGCCAGCAGCCCCGACGAGGGTACGGCTTTCTTT	once	NA	TRBV7-9	TRBJ1-1
CASSPGRANYGYTF	TGCGCCAGCAGCCCCGGCCGGGCCAACTATGGCTACACCTTC	NA	NA	TRBV4-3	TRBJ1-2
CASSDEGETEAFF	TGTGCCAGCAGTGACGAGGGAGAGACTGAAGCTTTCTTT	few	NA	TRBV2	TRBJ1-1
CASRPASTDTQYF	TGTGCCAGTAGGCCAGCAAGCACAGATACGCAGTATTTT	NA	NA	TRBV19	TRBJ2-3
CASSQDHSLYPGETQYF	TGTGCCAGCAGCCAAGACCACTCTTTGTATCCAGGGGAGACCCAGTACTTC	NA	NA	TRBV14	TRBJ2-5
CASAIAGVFEQFF	TGTGCCAGCGCCATAGCGGGAGTATTTGAGCAGTTCTTC	NA	TRBD2	TRBV11-2	TRBJ2-1
CASSVSGLRHNEQFF	TGTGCCAGCAGCGTATCCGGGCTGCGCCACAATGAGCAGTTCTTC	once	NA	TRBV9	TRBJ2-1
CASSHLGTATYEQYF	TGCGCCAGCAGCCACCTCGGGACGGCTACCTACGAGCAGTACTTC	NA	NA	TRBV4-1	TRBJ2-7